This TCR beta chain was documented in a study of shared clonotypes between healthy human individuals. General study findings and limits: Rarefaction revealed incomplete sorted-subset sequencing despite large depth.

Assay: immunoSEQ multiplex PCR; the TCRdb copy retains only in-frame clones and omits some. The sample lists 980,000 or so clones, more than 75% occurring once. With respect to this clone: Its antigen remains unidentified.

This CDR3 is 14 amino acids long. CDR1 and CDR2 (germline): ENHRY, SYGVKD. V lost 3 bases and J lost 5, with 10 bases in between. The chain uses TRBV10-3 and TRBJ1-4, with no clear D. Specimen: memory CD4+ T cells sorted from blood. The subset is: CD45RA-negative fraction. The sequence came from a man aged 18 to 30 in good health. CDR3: CAISERGENEKLFF. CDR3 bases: TGTGCCATCAGTGAACGCGGGGAGAATGAAAAACTGTTTTTT.